The 31 T cell receptor beta chains in this list originate from one sample, sequenced in a study of post-analysis software for immune sequencing data. Findings and caveats of the study: Patients used a handful of TRBV segments, including TRBV5-6, TRBV5-1 and TRBV20-1, more often than controls.

Built from TCR beta cDNA, the libraries had unique molecular identifiers in them. MiXCR, applied by TCRdb to the PCR reads, yields one record per CDR3 protein. The sample includes about 770,000 distinct CDR3 sequences, just over 45% seen only once; the top ten take 4.9%. The antigens these receptors bind are not known. Sequencing was performed on blood. These receptors were obtained from a girl under 18 with multiple sclerosis.

The rearrangement uses TRBV20-1 and TRBJ2-1, with a weak D call TRBD1 (6 bases). Germline CDR1 is DFQATT and CDR2 is SNEGSKA (reference sequence). The CDR3 runs to 12 residues. V lost 7 bases to trimming and J lost 6 bases, with 13 bases between them. The CDR3 region is CSVDQGSNEQFF. The CDR3 DNA sequence: TGCAGTGTCGACCAGGGGAGCAATGAGCAGTTCTTC.

This clonotype was observed a handful of times. The chain carries TRBV10-3 and TRBJ2-7; 8 positions agree with TRBD2. Trimming removed 11 bases from V and 5 bases from J; junction bases left unmatched: 11. This CDR3 is 13 amino acids long. Germline-derived CDR1 and CDR2 are ENHRY and SYGVKD. CDR3 residues: CACGGGRLNEQYF. CDR3 nucleotide sequence: TGTGCCTGCGGGGGCGGGAGGCTGAACGAGCAGTACTTC.

The chain uses TRBV5-6 and TRBJ2-2; 11 nucleotides match TRBD2. Germline V CDR1 and CDR2: SGHDT, YYEEEE. The ends lost 1 base at V and 5 bases at J; junction bases unmatched: 4. The CDR3 extends over 16 amino acids. This CDR3 is CASSLLLAGVTGELFF. For the CDR3, the DNA is TGTGCCAGCAGCTTGCTACTAGCGGGAGTTACCGGGGAGCTGTTTTTT.

The chain uses TRBV30 and TRBJ2-7; TRBD2 is a possible D gene (6 bases). The J call may be in error: the DNA end matches TRBJ2-5 better. The CDR3 is made up of 13 amino acids. Germline CDR1 and CDR2: GTSNPN and SVGIG (reference sequence). The CDR3 DNA follows: TGTGCCTGCGGGAGCGGTATGGGGGAGACCCAGTACTTC. It specifies CACGSGMGETQYF.

The chain carries TRBV6-2 or TRBV6-3 and TRBJ2-1; no clear D gene. Trimming shortened V by 3 bases and J by 6 bases, and 9 bases separated the two germline ends. The germline V gene encodes CDR1 MNHEY and CDR2 SVGEGT. CDR3 size: 13 residues. The CDR3 region has the DNA TGTGCCAGCAGTTATCTGCCGGGCAATGAGCAGTTCTTC. This translates into CASSYLPGNEQFF.

The CDR3 region has the DNA TGCAGTGCTAGACGACAGGTCATCTTTACCGGGGCCTACAATGAGCAGTTCTTC. Translated, it gives CSARRQVIFTGAYNEQFF. This chain joins TRBV20-1 and TRBJ2-1, with D possibly matching TRBD1 (6 bases). Deletions cut 2 bases from V and 2 bases from J, with 22 bases between. Germline-derived CDR1 and CDR2 are DFQATT and SNEGSKA (reference sequence). The CDR3 covers 18 residues.

This chain links TRBV24-1 with TRBJ2-5; TRBD2 aligns across 7 bases. The CDR3 length is 14 residues. V lost 3 bases and J lost 5; bases outside the gene matches: 5. Germline CDR1 and CDR2: KGHDR and SFDVKD. The CDR3 sequence: CATSDPAGRETQYF. The CDR3 DNA reads as TGTGCCACCAGTGATCCCGCCGGGAGGGAGACCCAGTACTTC.

This clonotype was detected a few times. The chain recombines TRBV7-2 with TRBJ2-1; 11 bases map to TRBD1. The CDR3 contains 16 residues. Unmatched junction bases numbered 2, after V lost 1 base and J lost 3 bases. The germline V gene encodes CDR1 SGHTA and CDR2 FQGNSA. The CDR3: CASSLGDRGVYNEQFF. The CDR3 nucleotides read TGTGCCAGCAGCTTAGGGGACAGGGGGGTCTACAATGAGCAGTTCTTC.

This clonotype was found a few times. The chain recombines TRBV14 with TRBJ2-3; 11 bases fit TRBD2. The ends lost 0 bases at V and 8 bases at J; junction bases unmatched: 4. This CDR3 is 15 amino acids long. Per germline, CDR1 SGHDN and CDR2 FVKESK. For the CDR3, the DNA is TGTGCCAGCAGCCAAGAACTAGCGGGAGTGGGTACGCAGTATTTT. This encodes CASSQELAGVGTQYF.

V gene TRBV20-1 combines with J gene TRBJ2-7, with 13 bases fitting TRBD2. Trimming took 3 bases from V and 0 from J; bases not matched to a gene: 5. The CDR3 is 16 amino acids. CDR1 is DFQATT, CDR2 SNEGSKA, per germline (reference sequence). For the CDR3, the DNA is TGCAGTGCTAGGCCGGGACTAGCGGGAACCTCCTACGAGCAGTACTTC. Its translation: CSARPGLAGTSYEQYF.

This chain joins TRBV13 and TRBJ1-4; no firm D call. Trimming pared 2 bases from V and 5 bases from J, leaving 3 bases between. CDR1 PRHDT and CDR2 FYEKMQ come from the germline V gene (reference sequence). CDR3 length: 12 amino acids. In DNA form, the CDR3 reads TGTGCCAGCAGCTTATCCAATGAAAAACTGTTTTTT. This gives the protein CASSLSNEKLFF.

There are a few counts of this clonotype. V and J are TRBV20-1 and TRBJ2-7; D is perhaps TRBD2 (6 bases). The CDR3 loop spans 16 amino acids. Germline values: CDR1 DFQATT, CDR2 SNEGSKA (reference sequence). The germline V and J ends were trimmed by 1 base and 0 bases, with 16 bases remaining between them. CDR3 sequence: CSARAVEGIGSYEQYF. The CDR3 DNA reads as TGCAGTGCTAGAGCGGTGGAGGGTATCGGCTCCTACGAGCAGTACTTC.

V gene TRBV10-3 combines with J gene TRBJ2-7, with TRBD1 identical over 10 bases. The V segment lost 3 bases and the J segment 4 bases; nucleotides outside the gene matches: 6. This CDR3 has 15 amino acids. The V gene's germline CDR1 is ENHRY and CDR2 SYGVKD. CDR3 sequence: CAISEGQGGRYEQYF. Written as DNA, the CDR3 is TGTGCCATCAGTGAAGGACAGGGGGGACGGTACGAGCAGTACTTC.

The V call is TRBV7-2, the J call TRBJ2-1, with TRBD2 matching 10 bases. The trim removed 5 bases at V and 4 bases at J, leaving 5 bases unmatched. The CDR3 has 15 amino acids. Germline values: CDR1 SGHTA, CDR2 FQGNSA. The CDR3 reads CASSPTSGYYNEQFF. DNA for the CDR3: TGTGCCAGCAGCCCGACTAGCGGGTATTACAATGAGCAGTTCTTC. Using reference TRBV7-2 and TRBJ2-1 for the parts outside the CDR3, the full variable domain is GAGVSQSPSNKVTEKGKDVELRCDPISGHTALYWYRQSLGQGLEFLIYFQGNSAPDKSGLPSDRFSAERTGGSVSTLTIQRTQQEDSAVYLCASSPTSGYYNEQFFGPGTRLTVL.

This rearrangement joins TRBV20-1 to TRBJ2-1, with 9 bases fitting TRBD1. Germline values: CDR1 DFQATT, CDR2 SNEGSKA (reference sequence). The CDR3 has 13 residues. Germline trimming cut 5 bases from V and 8 bases from J; bases unmatched to any gene: 7. As DNA, the CDR3 is TGCAGTGCTTTGGGACAGGGAGGGTATGAGCAGTTCTTC. It encodes CSALGQGGYEQFF.

The V and J genes are TRBV3-1 and TRBJ1-2, with D unclear. The CDR3 runs 16 residues. The germline gives CDR1 LGHDT, CDR2 YNNKEL (reference sequence). V gave up 1 base and J gave up 0 bases, with 12 bases separating them. In DNA form, the CDR3 reads TGTGCCAGCAGCCAAGGGGCGTTCAGTGCTAACTATGGCTACACCTTC. It is translated as CASSQGAFSANYGYTF.

The chain joins TRBV6-1 to TRBJ2-7, with TRBD2 as a possible D gene (6 bases). The CDR3 sequence is 16 residues long. The V end lost 4 bases, the J end lost 3 bases, and 19 bases lay between the germline ends. Germline CDR1 reads MNHNS; CDR2 reads SASEGT. CDR3 residues: CASSGGVPPKDYEQYF. CDR3 in DNA: TGTGCCAGCAGTGGGGGGGTACCCCCTAAGGACTACGAGCAGTACTTC.

The V call is TRBV20-1, the J call TRBJ1-2; tentative D call: TRBD1 (5 bases). Per germline, CDR1 DFQATT and CDR2 SNEGSKA (reference sequence). The CDR3 spans 13 residues. Trimming removed 3 bases from V and 6 bases from J, with 14 bases in between. The CDR3 loop reads CSASPGLENGYTF. DNA for the CDR3: TGCAGTGCTAGCCCAGGGCTGGAGAATGGCTACACCTTC.

This clonotype was seen only a few times. The chain is built from TRBV10-3 and TRBJ1-2; D remains unclear. This CDR3 comprises 11 residues. Germline-derived CDR1 and CDR2 are ENHRY and SYGVKD. Trimming left V 3 bases short and J 6 bases short, with 5 bases between. The CDR3 sequence is CAISETDGYTF. The CDR3 DNA sequence: TGTGCCATCAGTGAAACGGATGGCTACACCTTC.

V gene TRBV3-1 combines with J gene TRBJ1-2, with D perhaps TRBD1 (6 bases). Germline V gives CDR1 LGHDT, CDR2 YNNKEL (reference sequence). V dropped 1 base and J dropped 4 bases, with 13 bases sitting between them. The CDR3 runs to 15 residues. The CDR3 protein is CASSQVGGAGYGYTF. The CDR3 coding sequence is TGTGCCAGCAGCCAAGTGGGGGGCGCCGGCTATGGCTACACCTTC.

Only a few counts were recorded for this clonotype. This chain joins TRBV20-1 and TRBJ2-4; no firm D call. The CDR3 has 14 residues. The V end was cut by 1 base, the J end by 1 base, with 8 bases between. Germline CDR1 reads DFQATT; CDR2 reads SNEGSKA (reference sequence). This CDR3 reads CSARAGTAKNIQYF. For the CDR3, the DNA is TGCAGTGCTAGAGCGGGTACGGCCAAAAACATTCAGTACTTC.

This clonotype was detected only a few times. The chain links TRBV3-1 to TRBJ1-2; possibly TRBD1 for D (5 bases). This CDR3 spans 12 amino acids. V was trimmed by 3 bases and J by 6 bases, leaving 8 bases between them. Germline V gene data show CDR1 as LGHDT and CDR2 as YNNKEL (reference sequence). The DNA of the CDR3 is TGTGCCAGCAGCCAGGGGGTCAATGGCTACACCTTC. Translation gives CASSQGVNGYTF.

The chain couples TRBV20-1 to TRBJ2-7; D remains unclear. This CDR3 comprises 14 residues. V lost 1 base and J lost 1, with 11 bases in between. Germline V lookup: CDR1 DFQATT, CDR2 SNEGSKA (reference sequence). The CDR3 DNA reads as TGCAGTGCTAGAGGTCTTACAGATTCCTACGAGCAGTACTTC. Its protein is CSARGLTDSYEQYF.

Turning to this clonotype: Germline is not matched at one junction end, which may reflect a read error. The genes are TRBV5-6 and TRBJ2-7, with 9 bases aligning to TRBD1. CDR1 is SGHDT and CDR2 is YYEEEE in the germline V gene. The CDR3 sequence is 15 residues long. The CDR3 DNA sequence: TGTGCCGGCAGCACCAGGGGACAGGGAGGTTACGAGCAGTACTTC. Its protein product is CAGSTRGQGGYEQYF.

The sample holds a few counts of this clonotype. This sequence joins TRBV20-1 and TRBJ2-1; 7 nucleotides match TRBD2. V lost 0 bases, J lost 0 bases, and 11 bases stayed unmatched. The length of the CDR3 is 18 residues. Germline CDR1 DFQATT, CDR2 SNEGSKA (reference sequence). The CDR3 here is CSARDTSGTVSSYNEQFF. The CDR3 bases are TGCAGTGCTAGAGATACCAGCGGGACCGTGAGCTCCTACAATGAGCAGTTCTTC.

Sample share makes this clonotype medium-sized. This rearrangement joins TRBV6-4 to TRBJ2-3; 9 bases align to TRBD2. Germline values: CDR1 MRHNA, CDR2 SNTAGT. The CDR3 runs to 17 residues. V trimming: 0 bases; J trimming: 1 base; junction bases outside the gene matches: 5. This chain's CDR3 is CASSDSNSGSGTDTQYF. DNA for the CDR3: TGTGCCAGCAGTGACTCGAATAGCGGGAGTGGCACAGATACGCAGTATTTT.

The V call is TRBV11-2, the J call TRBJ2-7; D remains ambiguous. Trimming stripped 0 bases from V and 2 bases from J, with 11 bases between. Germline values: CDR1 SGHAT, CDR2 FQNNGV. The CDR3 length is 15 residues. The CDR3 here is CASSLDELSPYEQYF. In nucleotides, the CDR3 is TGTGCCAGCAGCTTAGACGAGCTCAGTCCCTACGAGCAGTACTTC.

The CDR3 DNA reads as TGCAGCGTTCGGGCGGGAGGACCCTTGAACGAGCAGTACTTC. Protein: CSVRAGGPLNEQYF. The chain has TRBV29-1 and TRBJ2-7; TRBD2 matches 8 bases. This CDR3 is built from 14 residues. Germline V gene lookup returns CDR1 SQVTM and CDR2 ANQGSEA. Trimming removed 5 bases from V and 5 bases from J; junction bases left unmatched: 11.

This clonotype showed up just once. This chain joins TRBV6-5 and TRBJ1-6; D perhaps matches TRBD1 (6 bases). Per the germline V gene, CDR1 is MNHEY and CDR2 is SVGAGI. V shed 7 bases and J shed 13 bases, with 23 bases lying between them. This CDR3 is 15 amino acids long. This CDR3 reads CASTLIGGGLGPLHF. CDR3 DNA sequence: TGTGCCAGCACACTTATAGGAGGGGGGCTTGGTCCCCTCCACTTT.

The V gene is TRBV4-1, the J gene TRBJ2-1, with 7 bases fitting TRBD1. The CDR3 consists of 11 residues. Germline lookup yields CDR1 MGHRA and CDR2 YSYEKL. V dropped 5 bases and J dropped 10; count of bases not matched to a gene: 2. The CDR3 DNA reads as TGCGCCAGCAGCAGACAGGGAGAGCAGTTCTTC. This gives the protein CASSRQGEQFF.

This clonotype was counted only a few times. This chain connects TRBV7-2 to TRBJ2-1; 11 bases align to TRBD2. The CDR3 is 17 amino acids. V shed 1 base and J 6 bases; nucleotides not matched to a gene: 8. Germline CDR1 reads SGHTA; CDR2 reads FQGNSA. CDR3 in DNA: TGTGCCAGCAGCTTAGAGGGCCCGGGACTAGCGGTCAATGAGCAGTTCTTC. Amino acid sequence: CASSLEGPGLAVNEQFF.